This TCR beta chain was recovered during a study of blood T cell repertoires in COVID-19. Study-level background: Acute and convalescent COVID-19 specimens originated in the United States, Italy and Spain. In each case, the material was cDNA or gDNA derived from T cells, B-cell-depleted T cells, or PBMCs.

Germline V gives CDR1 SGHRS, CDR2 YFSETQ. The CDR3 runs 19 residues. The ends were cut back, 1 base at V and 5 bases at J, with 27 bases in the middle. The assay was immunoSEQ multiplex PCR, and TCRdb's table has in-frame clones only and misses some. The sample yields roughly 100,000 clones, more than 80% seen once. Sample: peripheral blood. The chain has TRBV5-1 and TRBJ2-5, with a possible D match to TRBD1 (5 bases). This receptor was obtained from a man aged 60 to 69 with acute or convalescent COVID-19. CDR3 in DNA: TGCGCCAGCAGCTTGACACCACCTACGCTGACAGTTTCGAGGGAGACCCAGTACTTC. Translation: CASSLTPPTLTVSRETQYF.